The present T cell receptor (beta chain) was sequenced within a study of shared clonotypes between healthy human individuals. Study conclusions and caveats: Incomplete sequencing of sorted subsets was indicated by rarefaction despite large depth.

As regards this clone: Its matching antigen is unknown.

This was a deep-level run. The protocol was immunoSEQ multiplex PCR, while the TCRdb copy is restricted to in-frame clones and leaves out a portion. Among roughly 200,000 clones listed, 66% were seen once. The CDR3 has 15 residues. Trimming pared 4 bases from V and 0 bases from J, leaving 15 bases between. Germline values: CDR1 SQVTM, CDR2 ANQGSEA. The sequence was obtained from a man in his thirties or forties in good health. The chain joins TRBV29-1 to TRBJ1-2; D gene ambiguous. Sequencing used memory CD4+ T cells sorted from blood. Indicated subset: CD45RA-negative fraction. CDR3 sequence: CSVGLFDSPNYGYTF. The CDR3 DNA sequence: TGCAGCGTTGGGCTCTTCGACTCACCTAACTATGGCTACACCTTC.